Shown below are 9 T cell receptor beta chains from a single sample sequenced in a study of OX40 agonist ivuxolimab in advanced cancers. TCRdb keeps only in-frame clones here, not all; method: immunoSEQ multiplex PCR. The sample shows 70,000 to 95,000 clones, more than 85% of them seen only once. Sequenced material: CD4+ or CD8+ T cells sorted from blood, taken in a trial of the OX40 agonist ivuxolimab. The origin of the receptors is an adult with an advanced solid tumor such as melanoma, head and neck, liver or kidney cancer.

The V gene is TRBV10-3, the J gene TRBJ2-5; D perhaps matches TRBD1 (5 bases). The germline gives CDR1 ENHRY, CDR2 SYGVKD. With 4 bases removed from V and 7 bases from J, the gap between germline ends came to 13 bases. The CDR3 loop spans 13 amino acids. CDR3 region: CAISGADTPTQYF. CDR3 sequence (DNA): TGTGCCATCAGTGGTGCGGACACCCCGACCCAGTACTTC.

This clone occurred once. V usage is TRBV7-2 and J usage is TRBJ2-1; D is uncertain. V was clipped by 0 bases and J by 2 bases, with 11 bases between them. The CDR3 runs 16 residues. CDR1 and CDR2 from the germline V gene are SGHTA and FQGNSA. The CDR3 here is CASSLAPERAYNEQFF. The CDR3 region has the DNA TGTGCCAGCAGCTTAGCCCCAGAAAGGGCCTACAATGAGCAGTTCTTC.

The CDR3 sequence is CASMLAGGYGYTF. The CDR3 DNA reads as TGTGCCAGCATGTTAGCGGGAGGGTATGGCTACACCTTC. The genes are TRBV28 and TRBJ1-2; D unresolved. Trimming removed 7 bases from V and 5 bases from J, with 14 bases in between. Germline lookup yields CDR1 MDHEN and CDR2 SYDVKM. The CDR3 extends over 13 amino acids.

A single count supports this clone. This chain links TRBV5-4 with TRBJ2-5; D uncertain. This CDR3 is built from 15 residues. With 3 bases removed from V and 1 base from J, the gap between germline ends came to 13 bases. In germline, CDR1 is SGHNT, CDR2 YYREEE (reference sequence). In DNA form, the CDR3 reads TGTGCCAGCAGCTCCTATACTACCTTCCAAGAGACCCAGTACTTC. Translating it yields CASSSYTTFQETQYF. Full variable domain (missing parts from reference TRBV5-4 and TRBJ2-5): ETGVTQSPTHLIKTRGQQVTLRCSSQSGHNTVSWYQQALGQGPQFIFQYYREEENGRGNFPPRFSGLQFPNYSSELNVNALELDDSALYLCASSSYTTFQETQYFGPGTRLLVL.

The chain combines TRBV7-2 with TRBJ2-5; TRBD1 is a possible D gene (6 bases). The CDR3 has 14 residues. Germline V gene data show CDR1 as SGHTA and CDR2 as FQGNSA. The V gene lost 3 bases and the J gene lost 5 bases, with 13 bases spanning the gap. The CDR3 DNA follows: TGTGCCAGCAGCTTCAACAGGGTGATCGAGACCCAGTACTTC. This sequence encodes CASSFNRVIETQYF.

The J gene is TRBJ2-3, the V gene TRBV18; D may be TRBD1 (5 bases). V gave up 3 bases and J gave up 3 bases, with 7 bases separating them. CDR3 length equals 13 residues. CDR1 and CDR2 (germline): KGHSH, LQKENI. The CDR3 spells CASSPTVTDTQYF. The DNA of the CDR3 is TGTGCCAGCTCACCGACAGTAACAGATACGCAGTATTTT.

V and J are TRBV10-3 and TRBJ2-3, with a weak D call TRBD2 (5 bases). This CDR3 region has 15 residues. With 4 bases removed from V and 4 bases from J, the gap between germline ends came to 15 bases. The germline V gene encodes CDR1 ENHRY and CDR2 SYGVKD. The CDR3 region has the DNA TGTGCCATCAGTGGTTGGGGAGCGCTCGCAGATACGCAGTATTTT. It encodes CAISGWGALADTQYF.

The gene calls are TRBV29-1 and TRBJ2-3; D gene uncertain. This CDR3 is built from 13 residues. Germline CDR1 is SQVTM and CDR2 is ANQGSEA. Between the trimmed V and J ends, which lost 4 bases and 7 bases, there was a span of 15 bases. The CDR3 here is CSVVSDITNTQYF. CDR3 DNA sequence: TGCAGCGTTGTGTCCGATATTACTAATACGCAGTATTTT.

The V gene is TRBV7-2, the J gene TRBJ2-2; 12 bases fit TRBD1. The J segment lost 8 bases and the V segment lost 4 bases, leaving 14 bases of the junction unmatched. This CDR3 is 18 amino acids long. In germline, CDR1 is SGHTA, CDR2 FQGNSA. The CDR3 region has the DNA TGTGCCAGCAGCTCCACCCCCGGGACAGGGGGCTGGGGGGGGGAGCTGTTTTTT. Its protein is CASSSTPGTGGWGGELFF.